Listed here are 10 T cell receptor beta chains from one sample, sequenced in a study of CD4 and CD8 cells across lung adenocarcinoma regions. TCRdb passed the PCR reads through MiXCR, listing each CDR3 protein once. The sample consists of some 27,000 distinct CDR3 sequences, about 50% of them appearing once. The sequenced material came from CD8+ T cells from the center of a lung tumor. The source of these receptors is a male donor with lung adenocarcinoma. The CD4 and CD8 labels of this study may be unreliable.

The rearrangement joins TRBV6-1 to TRBJ2-6, with D unclear. The V and J ends lost 6 bases and 18 bases respectively, with 27 bases between them. Germline values: CDR1 MNHNS, CDR2 SASEGT. There are 15 residues in the CDR3. The CDR3 nucleotides are TGTGCCAGCAGCTTCGACCAAGCGTGGTCCAACGTGCAGACTTTC. This gives the protein CASSFDQAWSNVQTF.

The genes are TRBV5-4 and TRBJ2-1, with D maybe TRBD2 (6 bases). Germline CDR1 is SGHNT and CDR2 is YYREEE (reference sequence). V was pared by 5 bases and J by 9 bases, with 21 bases between. The CDR3 runs to 15 residues. The CDR3 loop is CASSGVGLAGGEQFF. The CDR3 DNA is TGTGCCAGCAGTGGCGTGGGACTGGCAGGCGGTGAGCAGTTCTTC. Drawing the rest from reference TRBV5-4 and TRBJ2-1, the complete variable domain is ETGVTQSPTHLIKTRGQQVTLRCSSQSGHNTVSWYQQALGQGPQFIFQYYREEENGRGNFPPRFSGLQFPNYSSELNVNALELDDSALYLCASSGVGLAGGEQFFGPGTRLTVL.

This clonotype was counted many times. V gene TRBV14 combines with J gene TRBJ2-3; D unresolved. This CDR3 contains 14 residues. The V gene lost 0 bases and the J gene lost 4 bases, with 8 bases spanning the gap. Per germline, CDR1 SGHDN and CDR2 FVKESK. The chain's CDR3 is CASSQDRSADTQYF. In nucleotides, the CDR3 is TGTGCCAGCAGCCAAGATCGTTCGGCAGATACGCAGTATTTT.

A word on this clonotype: The CDR3 end shows no conserved phenylalanine or tryptophan, and so a read error is likely. The limits of the CDR3 on the DNA are not certain, so only TCRdb's listed CDR3 is given. The chain couples TRBV6-5 to TRBJ2-3. Both ends counted, the CDR3 spans 8 residues. Germline-derived CDR1 and CDR2 are MNHEY and SVGAGI. The CDR3 loop is CASSYSQS.

This clonotype was picked up a small number of times. This sequence joins TRBV12-5 and TRBJ1-2; perhaps TRBD1 as D (6 bases). Germline loops: CDR1 LGHNT, CDR2 FRNRAP. The CDR3 sequence is 15 residues long. V lost 1 base and J lost 6, with 15 bases in between. The CDR3 sequence: CASGLAQHRDDGYTF. The CDR3 bases are TGTGCTAGTGGTTTGGCCCAACACAGGGACGATGGCTACACCTTC.

The chain uses TRBV6-5 and TRBJ2-1; D is unresolved. Gene TRBJ2-7 matches the end of the DNA better, so the J call may be wrong. This CDR3 has 16 residues. Germline CDR1 reads MNHEY; CDR2 reads SVGAGI. The CDR3 nucleotides are TGTGCCAGCAGTTACTCGAGGACGGCGAGCTCCTACGAGCAGTACTTC. Translated, it gives CASSYSRTASSYEQYF.

This clonotype was seen only a few times. Relative to the germline gene, one junction end is altered; a read error may explain this. This rearrangement joins TRBV10-2 to TRBJ2-4, with 8 positions matching TRBD1. This CDR3 has 14 amino acids. Germline V lookup: CDR1 WSHSY, CDR2 SAAADI. The CDR3 DNA follows: TGCGGCAGCAGGGGGCTGGGAGCCAAAAGCACTCAGTATTTC. Translated: CGSRGLGAKSTQYF.

This chain connects TRBV6-1 to TRBJ2-3; D is perhaps TRBD1 (6 bases). With the DNA end fitting TRBJ2-5 better, the J assignment may be wrong. The CDR3 extends over 17 amino acids. The germline V gene encodes CDR1 MNHNS and CDR2 SASEGT. The CDR3 reads CASSVWMAGASLETQYF. For the CDR3, the DNA is TGTGCCAGCAGTGTGTGGATGGCAGGGGCGTCGCTGGAGACCCAGTACTTC.

This clonotype appeared many times. The chain couples TRBV10-1 to TRBJ2-1; TRBD1 might be the D (6 bases). The germline V gene has CDR1 WNHNN and CDR2 SYGVQD (reference sequence). The V end was cut by 2 bases, the J end by 7 bases, with 12 bases between. The CDR3 contains 14 residues. Written as DNA, the CDR3 is TGCGCCAGCAGTGAGCTTAGGACAGAAAATGAGCAGTTCTTC. Translated, it gives CASSELRTENEQFF.

At least ten counts were recorded for this clonotype. The chain uses TRBV7-2 and TRBJ2-3; no clear D. This CDR3 spans 13 amino acids. Germline lookup yields CDR1 SGHTA and CDR2 FQGNSA. Trimming removed 10 bases at V and 6 bases at J, with 17 bases between. CDR3 DNA sequence: TGTGCCACCGAAGGGCCGAGATCGGATACGCAGTATTTT. This translates into CATEGPRSDTQYF. Combining the CDR3 with reference TRBV7-2 and TRBJ2-3 gives the whole variable domain GAGVSQSPSNKVTEKGKDVELRCDPISGHTALYWYRQSLGQGLEFLIYFQGNSAPDKSGLPSDRFSAERTGGSVSTLTIQRTQQEDSAVYLCATEGPRSDTQYFGPGTRLTVL.